Following are 21 T cell receptor beta chains from one sample sequenced in a study of blood T cell repertoires in COVID-19. The assay was immunoSEQ multiplex PCR, and TCRdb's table has in-frame clones only and misses some. The sample shows about 130,000 clones, 80% to 85% of them seen only once. Source material: peripheral blood. All receptors derive from a man aged 55 to 70 with acute or convalescent COVID-19.

V gene TRBV20-1 combines with J gene TRBJ2-7; D remains ambiguous. Trimming pared 6 bases from V and 6 bases from J, leaving 12 bases between. CDR1 is DFQATT and CDR2 is SNEGSKA in the germline V gene (reference sequence). This CDR3 is 11 amino acids long. The CDR3 DNA reads as TGCAGTGCCAGTCGCCCCGGCGAGCAGTACTTC. Amino acids: CSASRPGEQYF.

The chain links TRBV15 to TRBJ2-1; 8 nucleotides align to TRBD1. This CDR3 comprises 15 residues. The trim removed 4 bases at V and 7 bases at J, leaving 9 bases unmatched. CDR1 is LNHNV, CDR2 YYDKDF, per germline (reference sequence). For the CDR3, the DNA is TGTGCCACCAGCAATGGGGGGACAGGTAGTAATGAGCAGTTCTTC. It encodes CATSNGGTGSNEQFF.

The chain employs TRBV27 and TRBJ2-3; 7 nucleotides agree with TRBD1. Germline-derived CDR1 and CDR2 are MNHEY and SMNVEV (reference sequence). The J segment lost 2 bases and the V segment lost 4 bases, leaving 6 bases of the junction unmatched. This CDR3 region has 15 residues. In DNA form, the CDR3 reads TGTGCCAGCAGTTCTACAGGGGATATCACAGATACGCAGTATTTT. Protein product: CASSSTGDITDTQYF.

The V call is TRBV5-1, the J call TRBJ2-3; a weak D match, TRBD2 (5 bases). Germline V CDR1 and CDR2: SGHRS, YFSETQ. CDR3 length equals 15 residues. Trimming shortened V by 0 bases and J by 5 bases, and 13 bases separated the two germline ends. CDR3 amino acids: CASSLVGAHGDTQYF. In nucleotides, the CDR3 is TGCGCCAGCAGCTTGGTGGGAGCCCATGGAGATACGCAGTATTTT.

This clone was counted once. The gene calls are TRBV11-2 and TRBJ1-1; TRBD1 might be the D (6 bases). The V gene's germline CDR1 is SGHAT and CDR2 FQNNGV. The CDR3 totals 18 residues. The ends were cut back, 4 bases at V and 3 bases at J, with 24 bases in the middle. The DNA for the CDR3 is TGTGCCAGCAGCTCGCGCGCGACCGTACAGGGAAGGGACACTGAAGCTTTCTTT. This codes for CASSSRATVQGRDTEAFF.

The chain employs TRBV5-1 and TRBJ1-2, with 9 bases aligning to TRBD1. Germline V CDR1 and CDR2: SGHRS, YFSETQ. The CDR3 is made up of 16 amino acids. The V and J ends lost 4 bases and 5 bases, in that order; junction bases with no gene match: 12. CDR3 sequence: CASSLARTGVGYGYTF. Written as DNA, the CDR3 is TGCGCCAGCAGCCTTGCTCGGACAGGGGTGGGGTATGGCTACACCTTC.

CDR3: CASSLIQGVAYEQYF. The CDR3 bases are TGTGCCAGCAGCTTGATACAGGGCGTCGCCTACGAGCAGTACTTC. This sequence joins TRBV7-2 and TRBJ2-7; TRBD1 might be the D (6 bases). Looked up from germline, CDR1 is SGHTA and CDR2 is FQGNSA. Trimming removed 3 bases at V and 2 bases at J, with 14 bases between. This CDR3 contains 15 residues. The whole variable domain, filled in from reference TRBV7-2 and TRBJ2-7, reads GAGVSQSPSNKVTEKGKDVELRCDPISGHTALYWYRQSLGQGLEFLIYFQGNSAPDKSGLPSDRFSAERTGGSVSTLTIQRTQQEDSAVYLCASSLIQGVAYEQYFGPGTRLTVT.

This clone was counted at least ten times. The gene calls are TRBV15 and TRBJ2-1, with 7 bases matching TRBD1. The trim removed 1 base at V and 0 bases at J, leaving 3 bases unmatched. In germline, CDR1 is LNHNV, CDR2 YYDKDF (reference sequence). The length of the CDR3 is 16 residues. CDR3 sequence reads: CATSRGGGRSYNEQFF. The CDR3 DNA is TGTGCCACCAGCAGAGGAGGGGGCCGCTCCTACAATGAGCAGTTCTTC.

The chain employs TRBV6-5 and TRBJ2-7, with 7 bases lining up with TRBD1. The ends lost 3 bases at V and 5 bases at J; junction bases unmatched: 7. Looked up from germline, CDR1 is MNHEY and CDR2 is SVGAGI. CDR3 size: 14 residues. Here the CDR3 DNA reads TGTGCCAGCAGTTATCTAGGGACAGTCAACGAGCAGTACTTC. Translation: CASSYLGTVNEQYF.

V and J are TRBV10-3 and TRBJ1-2; 7 bases are shared with TRBD1. The CDR3 runs 13 residues. Trimming cost V 6 bases and J 6 bases; bases outside gene matches: 7. Per the germline V gene, CDR1 is ENHRY and CDR2 is SYGVKD. CDR3: CAIRQQDRDGYTF. CDR3 coding DNA: TGTGCCATCAGACAGCAAGACAGGGATGGCTACACCTTC.

This chain joins TRBV28 and TRBJ1-2, with 7 positions matching TRBD1. In germline, CDR1 is MDHEN, CDR2 SYDVKM. Germline trimming cut 6 bases from V and 4 bases from J; bases unmatched to any gene: 11. The CDR3 loop spans 15 amino acids. As DNA, the CDR3 is TGTGCCAGCAGGCCACCGGGACAGACCACCTATGGCTACACCTTC. Protein sequence: CASRPPGQTTYGYTF.

The chain combines TRBV10-3 with TRBJ1-5; tentatively, D is TRBD1 (6 bases). This CDR3 has 14 amino acids. Germline loops: CDR1 ENHRY, CDR2 SYGVKD. Trimming stripped 6 bases from V and 3 bases from J, with 12 bases between. In nucleotides, the CDR3 is TGTGCCATCAGCCTTGCAGGGGCCAATCAGCCCCAGCATTTT. Amino acid sequence: CAISLAGANQPQHF.

V gene TRBV30 combines with J gene TRBJ1-1; 7 nucleotides align to TRBD1. Looked up from germline, CDR1 is GTSNPN and CDR2 is SVGIG (reference sequence). The CDR3 loop spans 13 amino acids. The trim removed 3 bases at V and 4 bases at J, leaving 5 bases unmatched. The CDR3 protein is CAWRGTAGTEAFF. CDR3 bases: TGTGCCTGGAGAGGGACAGCGGGCACTGAAGCTTTCTTT.

This sequence joins TRBV5-1 and TRBJ2-5; 12 positions match TRBD1. The ends lost 3 bases at V and 5 bases at J; junction bases unmatched: 5. The CDR3 has 15 residues. Germline values: CDR1 SGHRS, CDR2 YFSETQ. The chain's CDR3 is CASSSWDRGHETQYF. CDR3 DNA sequence: TGCGCCAGCAGCTCCTGGGACAGGGGGCATGAGACCCAGTACTTC.

This chain uses TRBV5-1 with TRBJ2-5; 10 bases align to TRBD1. The V gene end was trimmed by 2 bases and the J gene end by 4 bases; junction bases not matched to a gene: 11. The CDR3 runs 17 residues. Germline V gene lookup returns CDR1 SGHRS and CDR2 YFSETQ. For the CDR3, the DNA is TGCGCCAGCAGCTTTCGCTCGGGACAGGGGATTGGAGAGACCCAGTACTTC. Protein: CASSFRSGQGIGETQYF.

This chain uses TRBV29-1 with TRBJ2-5; D might be TRBD1 (6 bases). Per the germline V gene, CDR1 is SQVTM and CDR2 is ANQGSEA. V was shortened by 7 bases and J by 4 bases, with 10 bases between the two germline ends. There are 11 residues in the CDR3. CDR3 loop: CSADRLETQYF. The CDR3 nucleotides read TGCAGCGCCGACAGGTTAGAGACCCAGTACTTC.

V usage is TRBV19 and J usage is TRBJ1-5; the match to TRBD1 covers 8 bases. This CDR3 spans 16 amino acids. Germline trimming cut 3 bases from V and 6 bases from J; bases unmatched to any gene: 10. Germline V gene sequence: CDR1 LNHDA, CDR2 SQIVND (reference sequence). Here the CDR3 DNA reads TGTGCCAGTAGTATTATAAGGGTGACAGGGGTTCAGCCCCAGCATTTT. Protein: CASSIIRVTGVQPQHF.

A few counts support this clone. The V and J genes are TRBV7-9 and TRBJ1-1; D gene uncertain. V shed 1 base and J shed 11 bases, with 14 bases lying between them. The CDR3 is made up of 13 amino acids. Germline V lookup: CDR1 SEHNR, CDR2 FQNEAQ (reference sequence). The CDR3 coding sequence is TGTGCCAGCAGCTTAGGGCCCTGGAGAGAGGCTTTCTTT. Its translation: CASSLGPWREAFF.

The V gene is TRBV10-3, the J gene TRBJ2-1; 7 positions match TRBD2. The CDR3 is made up of 18 amino acids. Germline-derived CDR1 and CDR2 are ENHRY and SYGVKD. V lost 0 bases, J lost 3 bases, and 11 bases stayed unmatched. CDR3 region: CAISESGPRGGGYNEQFF. The CDR3 nucleotides read TGTGCCATCAGTGAGTCTGGTCCCCGAGGCGGGGGCTACAATGAGCAGTTCTTC.

The chain is built from TRBV7-8 and TRBJ1-3; no clear D gene. Deletions cut 0 bases from V and 3 bases from J, with 6 bases between. The CDR3 totals 14 residues. Germline CDR1 and CDR2: SGHVS and FQNEAQ. In DNA form, the CDR3 reads TGTGCCAGCAGCTTAGCAAACAGTGGAAACACCATATATTTT. Encoded protein: CASSLANSGNTIYF. Looking up the rest from reference TRBV7-8 and TRBJ1-3 gives the full variable domain: GAGVSQSPRYKVAKRGQDVALRCDPISGHVSLFWYQQALGQGPEFLTYFQNEAQLDKSGLPSDRFFAERPEGSVSTLKIQRTQQEDSAVYLCASSLANSGNTIYFGEGSWLTVV.

The rearrangement links TRBV10-3 to TRBJ2-3, with TRBD2 identical over 8 bases. Germline CDR1 reads ENHRY; CDR2 reads SYGVKD. There are 15 residues in the CDR3. With V trimmed by 6 bases and J by 1 base, 6 bases remained unmatched. The CDR3 region has the DNA TGTGCCATCAGCGCTACTAGCGGCCGCACAGATACGCAGTATTTT. It codes for CAISATSGRTDTQYF.